These 25 T cell receptor beta chains were all obtained from the same sample, sequenced in a study of blood T cell repertoires in COVID-19. Profiling relied on immunoSEQ multiplex PCR, and the TCRdb table lists in-frame clones only, not all of them. The sample includes about 240,000 clones, 86% seen only once; the top ten take around 3%. Source material: PBMCs or T cells enriched from blood (not recorded which). The receptors were gathered from a woman aged 40 to 49 with acute COVID-19.

The chain recombines TRBV6-4 with TRBJ1-2; no clear D. Trimming cost V 0 bases and J 8 bases, with 7 bases left between them. CDR1 and CDR2 from the germline V gene are MRHNA and SNTAGT. The CDR3 length is 12 residues. Written as DNA, the CDR3 is TGTGCCAGCAGTGACTCAATCGGGGGCTACACCTTC. This gives the protein CASSDSIGGYTF.

This chain links TRBV2 with TRBJ1-1, with D tentatively TRBD1 (6 bases). V lost 8 bases to trimming and J lost 5 bases, with 15 bases between them. The germline gives CDR1 SNHLY, CDR2 FYNNEI. CDR3 size: 13 residues. Written as DNA, the CDR3 is TGTGCCAGCGGGCAACAGGGTTGGACTGAAGCTTTCTTT. Protein product: CASGQQGWTEAFF. The full variable domain, rest sourced from reference TRBV2 and TRBJ1-1, is EPEVTQTPSHQVTQMGQEVILRCVPISNHLYFYWYRQILGQKVEFLVSFYNNEISEKSEIFDDQFSVERPDGSNFTLKIRSTKLEDSAMYFCASGQQGWTEAFFGQGTRLTVV.

The chain carries TRBV11-3 and TRBJ2-7; the D gene is possibly TRBD2 (6 bases). Trimming cost V 6 bases and J 3 bases, with 15 bases left between them. The CDR3 extends over 14 amino acids. Germline lookup yields CDR1 SGHNT and CDR2 YENEEA. The CDR3 region has the DNA TGTGCCAGCAGGGCGGGACCCCAAAACTACGAGCAGTACTTC. It codes for CASRAGPQNYEQYF.

This chain connects TRBV9 to TRBJ2-1, with 9 bases matching TRBD2. With 4 bases clipped from V and 10 bases from J, the junction kept 9 bases outside the gene matches. In germline, CDR1 is SGDLS, CDR2 YYNGEE. The CDR3 extends over 14 amino acids. Here the CDR3 DNA reads TGTGCCAGCAGCAACACCGGGACTAGCTCCGAGCAGTTCTTC. Protein product: CASSNTGTSSEQFF.

The chain carries TRBV5-6 and TRBJ1-2; 7 bases fit TRBD1. CDR3 size: 19 residues. CDR1 SGHDT and CDR2 YYEEEE come from the germline V gene. Germline trimming cut 4 bases from V and 6 bases from J; bases unmatched to any gene: 24. The CDR3 region has the DNA TGTGCCAGCAGCAAAACCCTCGGCTTACAGGGGACCAGGGCCCATGGCTACACCTTC. It is translated as CASSKTLGLQGTRAHGYTF. The full variable domain, with the rest looked up from reference TRBV5-6 and TRBJ1-2, is DAGVTQSPTHLIKTRGQQVTLRCSPKSGHDTVSWYQQALGQGPQFIFQYYEEEERQRGNFPDRFSGHQFPNYSSELNVNALLLGDSALYLCASSKTLGLQGTRAHGYTFGSGTRLTVV.

The V gene is TRBV18, the J gene TRBJ1-3, with a possible D match to TRBD1 (6 bases). V was clipped by 1 base and J by 6 bases, with 13 bases between them. The length of the CDR3 is 15 residues. From germline, CDR1 is KGHSH and CDR2 LQKENI. The CDR3 nucleotides read TGTGCCAGCTCACCACTCCAGGGACAAAAAAACACCATATATTTT. Amino acids: CASSPLQGQKNTIYF.

The chain is built from TRBV15 and TRBJ2-7, with 8 positions matching TRBD1. There are 17 residues in the CDR3. The V gene's germline CDR1 is LNHNV and CDR2 YYDKDF (reference sequence). Losses at the gene ends were 0 bases for V and 5 bases for J; bases not matched to a gene: 12. The CDR3 nucleotides are TGTGCCACCAGCAGAGATCACGGACAGGGTCCCTTCCACGAGCAGTACTTC. This translates into CATSRDHGQGPFHEQYF.

The chain recombines TRBV18 with TRBJ2-7, with TRBD2 identical over 7 bases. In germline, CDR1 is KGHSH, CDR2 LQKENI. The CDR3 is 13 amino acids. The V and J ends lost 2 bases and 4 bases, in that order; junction bases with no gene match: 2. The CDR3 loop reads CASSPGGGYEQYF. In DNA form, the CDR3 reads TGTGCCAGCTCACCAGGGGGGGGATACGAGCAGTACTTC. Full variable domain (missing parts from reference TRBV18 and TRBJ2-7): NAGVMQNPRHLVRRRGQEARLRCSPMKGHSHVYWYRQLPEEGLKFMVYLQKENIIDESGMPKERFSAEFPKEGPSILRIQQVVRGDSAAYFCASSPGGGYEQYFGPGTRLTVT.

The chain couples TRBV5-1 to TRBJ2-7, with D perhaps matching TRBD2 (5 bases). This CDR3 is built from 15 residues. The ends were cut back, 6 bases at V and 0 bases at J, with 16 bases in the middle. CDR1 is SGHRS and CDR2 is YFSETQ in the germline V gene. CDR3 sequence: CASTLEGAGSYEQYF. For the CDR3, the DNA is TGCGCCAGCACCCTCGAGGGTGCGGGCTCCTACGAGCAGTACTTC.

The chain combines TRBV19 with TRBJ1-2, with 8 bases that match TRBD1. Per the germline V gene, CDR1 is LNHDA and CDR2 is SQIVND (reference sequence). After removal of 9 bases from V and 8 bases from J, the junction contained 8 bases not matched to a gene. This CDR3 is built from 12 residues. The CDR3 protein is CASSQGAWGYTF. The CDR3 coding sequence is TGTGCCAGCAGTCAGGGGGCTTGGGGCTACACCTTC.

The chain couples TRBV25-1 to TRBJ2-1; tentatively, D is TRBD2 (6 bases). The CDR3 is 12 residues long. V lost 7 bases and J lost 7, with 11 bases in between. Germline CDR1 is MGHDK and CDR2 is SYGVNS. The CDR3 nucleotides are TGTGCCAGCACCGGGGGTGCGAATGAGCAGTTCTTC. As protein: CASTGGANEQFF.

The CDR3 region is CASSHRPPNEQFF. CDR3 nucleotides: TGTGCCAGCAGCCACAGACCACCCAATGAGCAGTTCTTC. This rearrangement joins TRBV6-6 to TRBJ2-1; D uncertain. Trimming removed 6 bases at V and 6 bases at J, with 12 bases between. The length of the CDR3 is 13 residues. The germline V gene has CDR1 MNHNY and CDR2 SVGAGI (reference sequence).

This clone was seen only a few times. The J gene is TRBJ2-1, the V gene TRBV11-2, with a possible D match to TRBD2 (6 bases). Trimming stripped 5 bases from V and 12 bases from J, with 20 bases between. The CDR3 is 14 residues long. Germline V lookup: CDR1 SGHAT, CDR2 FQNNGV. The CDR3 sequence is CASSIGGPQVRQFF. The CDR3 DNA sequence: TGTGCCAGCAGCATCGGGGGACCCCAGGTCCGGCAGTTCTTC. Using reference TRBV11-2 and TRBJ2-1 for the parts outside the CDR3, the full variable domain is EAGVAQSPRYKIIEKRQSVAFWCNPISGHATLYWYQQILGQGPKLLIQFQNNGVVDDSQLPKDRFSAERLKGVDSTLKIQPAKLEDSAVYLCASSIGGPQVRQFFGPGTRLTVL.

This chain links TRBV10-2 with TRBJ1-2, with a possible D match to TRBD1 (5 bases). Germline-derived CDR1 and CDR2 are WSHSY and SAAADI. This CDR3 is 15 amino acids long. Trimming took off 6 bases at V and 2 bases at J, with 16 bases between the two ends. The CDR3 loop reads CASRPPKQENYGYTF. DNA for the CDR3: TGCGCCAGCAGGCCACCAAAACAGGAGAACTATGGCTACACCTTC.

Note on this clone: Other DNA sequences in this sample translate to the same CDR3. This chain joins TRBV9 and TRBJ1-4, with 8 positions matching TRBD1. Germline V CDR1 and CDR2: SGDLS, YYNGEE. The V segment lost 1 base and the J segment 2 bases; nucleotides outside the gene matches: 1. The CDR3 extends over 15 amino acids. CDR3 nucleotides: TGTGCCAGCAGCGTACAGGGGGCGACTAATGAAAAACTGTTTTTT. Its translation: CASSVQGATNEKLFF.

The rearrangement uses TRBV7-9 and TRBJ2-7; 10 positions match TRBD1. The CDR3 runs to 15 residues. After removal of 5 bases from V and 0 bases from J, the junction contained 4 bases not matched to a gene. Per germline, CDR1 SEHNR and CDR2 FQNEAQ (reference sequence). The CDR3 sequence: CASSHRDRGSYEQYF. CDR3 sequence (DNA): TGTGCCAGCAGCCACCGGGACAGGGGCTCCTACGAGCAGTACTTC.

The chain joins TRBV5-1 to TRBJ2-7; TRBD2 agrees at 13 bases. The CDR3 totals 15 residues. Germline loops: CDR1 SGHRS, CDR2 YFSETQ. V lost 4 bases to trimming and J lost 3 bases; unmatched junction nucleotides: 4. CDR3 amino acids: CASSPGLAGSYEQYF. The CDR3 DNA follows: TGCGCCAGCAGCCCGGGACTAGCGGGAAGCTACGAGCAGTACTTC. The full variable domain, rest sourced from reference TRBV5-1 and TRBJ2-7, is KAGVTQTPRYLIKTRGQQVTLSCSPISGHRSVSWYQQTPGQGLQFLFEYFSETQRNKGNFPGRFSGRQFSNSRSEMNVSTLELGDSALYLCASSPGLAGSYEQYFGPGTRLTVT.

This chain connects TRBV6-2 or TRBV6-3 to TRBJ2-5; 9 nucleotides match TRBD2. The V gene end was trimmed by 5 bases and the J gene end by 5 bases; junction bases not matched to a gene: 9. The CDR3 runs to 15 residues. Germline lookup yields CDR1 MNHEY and CDR2 SVGEGT. The CDR3 nucleotides are TGTGCCAGCAGTCGAATAGCGGGAGTGCCTGAGACCCAGTACTTC. Protein: CASSRIAGVPETQYF.

J is TRBJ2-1 and V is TRBV9; TRBD1 aligns across 10 bases. J was trimmed by 3 bases and V by 4 bases; bases with no gene match: 4. CDR3 length: 15 residues. CDR1 SGDLS and CDR2 YYNGEE come from the germline V gene. Here the CDR3 reads CASSLGQGVYNEQFF. In nucleotides, the CDR3 is TGTGCCAGCAGCCTTGGACAGGGGGTCTACAATGAGCAGTTCTTC.

The sample holds one count of this clone. The chain couples TRBV11-3 to TRBJ2-7; TRBD1 matches 9 bases. V shed 6 bases, J shed 4 bases, and the junction held 7 bases outside the gene matches. The CDR3 consists of 14 residues. The germline CDR1 and CDR2 sequences are SGHNT and YENEEA. CDR3 nucleotide sequence: TGTGCCAGCAGGGCACAGGGGGCTGGGTACGAGCAGTACTTC. It specifies CASRAQGAGYEQYF.

The chain is built from TRBV25-1 and TRBJ1-6; 7 bases align to TRBD1. With V trimmed by 7 bases and J by 17 bases, 8 bases remained unmatched. This CDR3 spans 11 amino acids. Germline V gives CDR1 MGHDK, CDR2 SYGVNS. The CDR3 is CASTRTGRIHF. In DNA form, the CDR3 reads TGTGCCAGCACTCGGACAGGAAGGATCCACTTT.

This clone was recorded a few times. This sequence joins TRBV5-1 and TRBJ2-7, with a possible D match to TRBD2 (6 bases). Germline V gene sequence: CDR1 SGHRS, CDR2 YFSETQ. This CDR3 is built from 15 residues. V was trimmed by 4 bases and J by 5 bases, leaving 19 bases between them. CDR3 protein: CASSTQGSGSDEQYF. CDR3 DNA: TGCGCCAGCAGCACCCAGGGAAGCGGGTCCGACGAGCAGTACTTC.

The genes are TRBV27 and TRBJ2-3; TRBD2 matches at 13 bases. Germline trimming cut 5 bases from V and 4 bases from J; bases unmatched to any gene: 9. Germline-derived CDR1 and CDR2 are MNHEY and SMNVEV (reference sequence). The CDR3 covers 17 residues. This CDR3 is CASSPGTSGMGPDTQYF. In DNA form, the CDR3 reads TGTGCCAGCAGTCCGGGGACTAGCGGGATGGGACCAGATACGCAGTATTTT.

V gene TRBV27 combines with J gene TRBJ1-2, with 8 bases lining up with TRBD1. Germline CDR1 reads MNHEY; CDR2 reads SMNVEV (reference sequence). The CDR3 sequence is 15 residues long. V was pared by 11 bases and J by 8 bases, with 19 bases of the junction left unmatched. CDR3 sequence: CAYPHMDRAIEGYTF. The DNA of the CDR3 is TGTGCCTACCCTCATATGGACAGGGCAATCGAGGGCTACACCTTC.

The chain links TRBV3-1 (or the pseudogene TRBV3-2) to TRBJ2-3; TRBD2 matches at 13 bases. The germline CDR1 and CDR2 sequences are LGHDT and YNNKEL (reference sequence). This CDR3 is 16 amino acids long. V lost 7 bases and J lost 5; bases outside the gene matches: 9. The CDR3 sequence: CASIDGLAGDIDTQYF. DNA for the CDR3: TGTGCCAGCATAGACGGACTAGCGGGAGATATAGATACGCAGTATTTT.